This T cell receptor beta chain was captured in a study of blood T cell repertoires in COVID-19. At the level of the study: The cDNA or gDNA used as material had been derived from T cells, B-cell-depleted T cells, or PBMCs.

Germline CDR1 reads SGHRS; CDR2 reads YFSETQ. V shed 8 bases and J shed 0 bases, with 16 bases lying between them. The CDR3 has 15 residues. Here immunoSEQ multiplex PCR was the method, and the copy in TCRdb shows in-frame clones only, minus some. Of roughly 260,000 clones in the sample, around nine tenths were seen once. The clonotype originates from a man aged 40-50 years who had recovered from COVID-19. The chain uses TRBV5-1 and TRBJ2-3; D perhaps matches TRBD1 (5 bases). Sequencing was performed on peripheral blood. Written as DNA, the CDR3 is TGCGCCAGTTCCCAGTCCAGGGCTAGCACAGATACGCAGTATTTT. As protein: CASSQSRASTDTQYF.